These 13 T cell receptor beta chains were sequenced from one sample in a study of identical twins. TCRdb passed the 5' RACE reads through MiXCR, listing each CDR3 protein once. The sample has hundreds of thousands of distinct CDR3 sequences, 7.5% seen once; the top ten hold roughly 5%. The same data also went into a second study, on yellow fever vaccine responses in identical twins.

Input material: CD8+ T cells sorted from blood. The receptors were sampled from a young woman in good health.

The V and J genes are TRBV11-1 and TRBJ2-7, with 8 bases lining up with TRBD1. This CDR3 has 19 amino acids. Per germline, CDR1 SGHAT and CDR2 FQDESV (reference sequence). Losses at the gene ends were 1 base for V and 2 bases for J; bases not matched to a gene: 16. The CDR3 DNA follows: TGTGCCAGCAGCTTAGAGGGGGTCAGCCGGGACAGGCTTACCTACGAGCAGTACTTC. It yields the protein CASSLEGVSRDRLTYEQYF.

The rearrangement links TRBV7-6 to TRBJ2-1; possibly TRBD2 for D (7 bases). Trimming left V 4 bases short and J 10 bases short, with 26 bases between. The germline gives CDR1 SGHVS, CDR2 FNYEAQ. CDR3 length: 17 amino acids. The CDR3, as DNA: TGTGCCAGCAGCTCACCCCAAAGAGGGGGAGGGCCAGGAGAGCAGTTCTTC. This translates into CASSSPQRGGGPGEQFF. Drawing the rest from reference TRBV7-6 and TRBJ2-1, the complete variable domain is GAGVSQSPRYKVTKRGQDVALRCDPISGHVSLYWYRQALGQGPEFLTYFNYEAQQDKSGLPNDRFSAERPEGSISTLTIQRTEQRDSAMYRCASSSPQRGGGPGEQFFGPGTRLTVL.

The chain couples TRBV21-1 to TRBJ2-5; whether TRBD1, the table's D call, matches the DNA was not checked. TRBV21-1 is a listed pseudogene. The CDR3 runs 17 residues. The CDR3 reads CASSKTGQGQRQETQYF. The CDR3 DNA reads TGTGCCAGCAGCAAAACCGGCCAGGGACAGAGGCAAGAGACCCAGTACTTC.

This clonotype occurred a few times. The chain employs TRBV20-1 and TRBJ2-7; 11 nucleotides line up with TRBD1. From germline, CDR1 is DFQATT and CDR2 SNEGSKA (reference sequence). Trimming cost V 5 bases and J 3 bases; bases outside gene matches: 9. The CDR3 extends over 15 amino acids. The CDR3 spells CSAEDAGQGVYEQYF. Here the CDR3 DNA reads TGCAGTGCTGAGGATGCGGGACAGGGGGTCTACGAGCAGTACTTC.

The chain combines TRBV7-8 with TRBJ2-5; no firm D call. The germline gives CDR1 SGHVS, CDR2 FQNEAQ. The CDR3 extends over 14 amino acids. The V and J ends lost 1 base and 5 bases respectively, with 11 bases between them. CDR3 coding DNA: TGTGCCAGCAGCTTAGGATTTCTGGAGGAGACCCAGTACTTC. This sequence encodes CASSLGFLEETQYF.

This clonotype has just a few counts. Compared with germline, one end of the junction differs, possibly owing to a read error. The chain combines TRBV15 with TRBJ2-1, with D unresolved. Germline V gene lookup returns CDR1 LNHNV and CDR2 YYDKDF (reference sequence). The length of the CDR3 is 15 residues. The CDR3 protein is CATRRVEFLDNEQFF. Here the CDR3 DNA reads TGTGCCACCAGAAGAGTTGAGTTTTTGGACAATGAGCAGTTCTTC.

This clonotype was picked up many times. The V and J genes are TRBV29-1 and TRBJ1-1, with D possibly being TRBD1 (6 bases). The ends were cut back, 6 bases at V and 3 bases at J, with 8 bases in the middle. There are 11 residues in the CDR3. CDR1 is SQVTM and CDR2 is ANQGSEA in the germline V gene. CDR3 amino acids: CSVDSYTEAFF. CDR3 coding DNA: TGCAGCGTGGACAGTTACACTGAAGCTTTCTTT.

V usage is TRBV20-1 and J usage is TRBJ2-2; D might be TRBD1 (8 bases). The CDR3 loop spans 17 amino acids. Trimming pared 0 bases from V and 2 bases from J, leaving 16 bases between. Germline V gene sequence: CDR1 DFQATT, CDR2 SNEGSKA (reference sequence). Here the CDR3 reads CSARDTQGGRNTGELFF. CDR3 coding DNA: TGCAGTGCTAGAGATACACAGGGGGGGCGAAACACCGGGGAGCTGTTTTTT.

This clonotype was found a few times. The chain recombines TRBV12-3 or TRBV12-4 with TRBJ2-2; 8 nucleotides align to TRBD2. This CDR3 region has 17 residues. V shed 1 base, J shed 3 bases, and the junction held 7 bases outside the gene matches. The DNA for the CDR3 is TGTGCCAGCAGTTTAGATGGCGGGGGGTGGGACACCGGGGAGCTGTTTTTT. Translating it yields CASSLDGGGWDTGELFF.

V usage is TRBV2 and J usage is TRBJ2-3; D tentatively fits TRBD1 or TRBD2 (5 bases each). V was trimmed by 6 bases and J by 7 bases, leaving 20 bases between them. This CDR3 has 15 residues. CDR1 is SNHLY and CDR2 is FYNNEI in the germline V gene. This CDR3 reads CASRDPTDPGHTQYF. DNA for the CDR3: TGTGCCAGCAGGGATCCGACTGATCCGGGGCATACGCAGTATTTT. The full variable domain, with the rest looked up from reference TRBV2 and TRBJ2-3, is EPEVTQTPSHQVTQMGQEVILRCVPISNHLYFYWYRQILGQKVEFLVSFYNNEISEKSEIFDDQFSVERPDGSNFTLKIRSTKLEDSAMYFCASRDPTDPGHTQYFGPGTRLTVL.

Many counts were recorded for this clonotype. The CDR3 sequence is CASSLGLDYEQFF. The CDR3 region has the DNA TGCGCCAGCAGCCTCGGACTAGACTATGAGCAGTTCTTC. The V and J genes are TRBV4-1 and TRBJ2-1; 7 nucleotides match TRBD2. The CDR3 totals 13 residues. V shed 4 bases, J shed 8 bases, and the junction held 5 bases outside the gene matches. Germline lookup yields CDR1 MGHRA and CDR2 YSYEKL.

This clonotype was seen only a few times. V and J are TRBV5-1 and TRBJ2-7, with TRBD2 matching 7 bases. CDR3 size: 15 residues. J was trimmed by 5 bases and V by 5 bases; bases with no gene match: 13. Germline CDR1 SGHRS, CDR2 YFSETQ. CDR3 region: CASRAERTRYHEQYF. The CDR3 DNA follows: TGCGCCAGCAGAGCAGAGAGGACTAGATACCACGAGCAGTACTTC.

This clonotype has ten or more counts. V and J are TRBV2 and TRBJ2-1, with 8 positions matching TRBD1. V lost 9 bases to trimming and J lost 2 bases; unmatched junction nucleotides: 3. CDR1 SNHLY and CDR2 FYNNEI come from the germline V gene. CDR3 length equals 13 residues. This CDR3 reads CASHRGTYNEQFF. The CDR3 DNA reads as TGTGCCAGTCACAGGGGGACCTACAATGAGCAGTTCTTC.